The TCR beta chain under discussion was sequenced for a study of blood T cell repertoires in COVID-19. As for the study in general: Acute and convalescent COVID-19 samples came from the United States, Italy and Spain.

Original handling: Cell counts per sample came from amplifying reference gene primers. Profiled with immunoSEQ multiplex PCR; TCRdb holds only in-frame clones, not every one. V and J calls and clone size are copied from that table; D and trimming were computed from the DNA. Of fewer than 250,000 clones listed, around 82% were seen once; the top ten hold under 3%. This CDR3 contains 16 residues. Per the germline V gene, CDR1 is KGHSH and CDR2 is LQKENI. V lost 3 bases and J lost 5; bases outside the gene matches: 9. This clone came up once. The J gene is TRBJ2-5, the V gene TRBV18; the match to TRBD1 covers 10 bases. Sequenced input: peripheral blood. This sequence originates from a man aged 45 to 65 with active or convalescent COVID-19. CDR3: CASSPTGTGEWETQYF. The CDR3 region has the DNA TGTGCCAGCTCACCGACCGGGACAGGGGAGTGGGAGACCCAGTACTTC.